Listed below are T cell receptor beta chains from one sample, sequenced in a study of CD8+ T cells in alopecia areata. This table comes from immunoSEQ multiplex PCR, and its TCRdb copy is limited to in-frame clones, with some not included. This sample has under 200,000 clones; roughly 60% occur once, and the top ten carry approximately 15%. Here the sequenced sample was CD4+ T cells sorted from blood, taken at week 24, from a patient treated with tofacitinib. These receptors were collected from a human donor with alopecia areata. Both conserved end residues are part of each CDR3. The D gene is left open where the match is weak. Only part of the rows carry a size: once, few, many, or a class if the clone is expanded.

v_gene	j_gene	d_gene	abundance	CDR3nt	CDR3aa
TRBV19	TRBJ2-7	TRBD1	.	TGTGCCAGTAGTGCCCCCGACAGGGGTGCCTACGAGCAGTACTTC	CASSAPDRGAYEQYF
TRBV29-1	TRBJ1-2	.	few	TGCAGCGTTGGGTTCGGTGGTGGCTACACCTTC	CSVGFGGGYTF
TRBV29-1	TRBJ2-2	.	few	TGCAGCGTGGGGTCCGGCGGCACCGGGGAGCTGTTTTTT	CSVGSGGTGELFF
TRBV23-1	TRBJ1-5	.	few	TGCGCCAGCAGTCACACCCTAGGACCCCAGCATTTT	CASSHTLGPQHF
TRBV29-1	TRBJ1-2	.	.	TGCAGCGTTGAAGGCGGAGGGTGGGACCTGAGAAGACATGGCTACACCTTC	CSVEGGGWDLRRHGYTF
TRBV30	TRBJ1-2	TRBD1	.	TGTGCCTGGAGTAGGGACAGGCCATATGGCTACACCTTC	CAWSRDRPYGYTF
TRBV20-1	TRBJ2-7	TRBD1	.	TGCAGTGCTTTGGACAGGGGCGAGCAGTACTTC	CSALDRGEQYF
TRBV29-1	TRBJ2-4	.	few	TGCAGCGTTGGTAACGATAACATTCAGTACTTC	CSVGNDNIQYF
TRBV28	TRBJ2-1	TRBD2	.	TGTGCCAGCAGTTATAGAGCGGGGGGAGGCGGTGAGCAGTTCTTC	CASSYRAGGGGEQFF
TRBV30	TRBJ1-5	TRBD1	.	TGTGCCTGGAGTAAGGAGACAGGGAATCAGCCCCAGCATTTT	CAWSKETGNQPQHF
TRBV6-5	TRBJ1-2	TRBD1	.	TGTGCCAGCAGTTACCGTCCGGGACAGTTATATGGCTACACCTTC	CASSYRPGQLYGYTF
TRBV2	TRBJ1-5	.	.	TGTGCCAGCAGTGAACTTTTGAGGGGCTGGCAGCATTTT	CASSELLRGWQHF
TRBV27	TRBJ2-6	.	.	TGTGCCAGCAGTTTACGCCCCCAGGGTGCGGGGGCCAACGTCCTGACTTTC	CASSLRPQGAGANVLTF
TRBV23-1	TRBJ1-6	.	.	TGCGCCAGCAGTCAATCTGGGGGGCATTTTTCACCCCTCCACTTT	CASSQSGGHFSPLHF
TRBV30	TRBJ2-7	.	.	TGTGCCTGGAGTGTAGGGGACCCCTACGAGCAGTACTTC	CAWSVGDPYEQYF
TRBV11-2	TRBJ1-1	.	.	TGTGCCAGCAGCTTAGGTCGGTACACTGAAGCTTTCTTT	CASSLGRYTEAFF
TRBV6-1	TRBJ2-2	TRBD1	.	TGTGCCAGCAGTAAACAGGGGTCCGGGGAGCTGTTTTTT	CASSKQGSGELFF
TRBV29-1	TRBJ2-5	.	.	TGTAGCTGGGGGTCTCAAGAGACCCAGTACTTC	CSWGSQETQYF
TRBV30	TRBJ1-6	.	once	TGTGCCTGGAGCGCATATGGGGGCAGCCAAGTTAATTCACCCCTCCACTTT	CAWSAYGGSQVNSPLHF
TRBV19	TRBJ2-7	TRBD1	.	TGTGCCAGTAGTCCAGGGGGCGTTCAAAGCGAGCAGTACTTC	CASSPGGVQSEQYF
TRBV23-1	TRBJ2-2	.	.	TGCGCCAGCAGTCAAGACAGTGCGAACACCGGGGAGCTGTTTTTT	CASSQDSANTGELFF
TRBV25-1	TRBJ2-3	.	.	TGTGCCAGCAGTGTCTCCCTAGCGCCCGGGGATCAGTATTTT	CASSVSLAPGDQYF
TRBV7-9	TRBJ1-4	.	few	TGTGCCAGCAGCCCCGGGCGGGTAGAAAAACTGTTTTTT	CASSPGRVEKLFF
TRBV5-6	TRBJ1-2	.	.	TGTGCCAGCAGCTTTTTCGTCGGCAGCAACTATGGCTACACCTTC	CASSFFVGSNYGYTF
TRBV7-9	TRBJ2-1	.	.	TGTGACGTACTGGGGTATGAGCAGTTCTTC	CDVLGYEQFF
TRBV15	TRBJ1-1	TRBD1	.	TGTGCCACCAGCAGAGCCCGGGACAGAAGACTTGAAGCTTTCTTT	CATSRARDRRLEAFF
TRBV4-2	TRBJ2-7	TRBD2	.	TGTGCCAGCAGCCAAGAAATCCGACTAGCGGGGGGCTACGAGCAGTACTTC	CASSQEIRLAGGYEQYF
TRBV9	TRBJ2-7	TRBD1	.	TGTGCCAGCAGCGCTGACAGGGACAACGAGCAGTACTTC	CASSADRDNEQYF
TRBV5-6	TRBJ2-3	.	.	TGTGCCAGCAGACAGACTAGAGGGGGAGATACGCAGTATTTT	CASRQTRGGDTQYF
TRBV6-5	TRBJ2-1	.	few	TGTGCCAGCAGCGAAGAGGTAGCCGGTGAGCAGTTCTTC	CASSEEVAGEQFF
TRBV14	TRBJ2-1	.	.	TGTGCCAGCAGCCAAGATCTTAGGTATCCGAGGAAGTTCTTC	CASSQDLRYPRKFF
TRBV29-1	TRBJ1-3	.	.	TGCAGCGTTGTCACGGGCGGGGGGAGCACCATATATTTT	CSVVTGGGSTIYF
TRBV10-3	TRBJ2-4	TRBD1	.	TGTGCCATCAGTGCCGGGACAGTTTTTCCCGTTCAGTACTTC	CAISAGTVFPVQYF
TRBV5-1	TRBJ1-1	TRBD1	.	TGCGCCAGCTCGGTCGGACAGGGGTTCATTGAAGCTTTCTTT	CASSVGQGFIEAFF
TRBV29-1	TRBJ2-2	.	.	TGCAGCGTTGCGGGCAGGGGCCCCACCGGGGAGCTGTTTTTT	CSVAGRGPTGELFF
TRBV30	TRBJ1-6	TRBD1	.	TGTGCCTGGAGTTTCACCGGGACAGGGAATAATTCACCCCTCCACTTT	CAWSFTGTGNNSPLHF
TRBV18	TRBJ2-7	.	once	TGTGCCAGCTCCCCGAGTGACAGCTCCTACGAGCAGTACTTC	CASSPSDSSYEQYF
TRBV30	TRBJ2-3	.	.	TGTGCCTGGAGTCTCAAGGGGCAAGATACGCAGTATTTT	CAWSLKGQDTQYF
TRBV30	TRBJ2-3	.	.	TGTGCCTGGAGTGTACGTGATACGCAGTATTTT	CAWSVRDTQYF
TRBV12-5	TRBJ1-6	.	.	TGTGCTAGTGGTTTATCAGGGTGGAATTCACCCCTCCACTTT	CASGLSGWNSPLHF
TRBV29-1	TRBJ1-5	.	.	TGCAGCGCTGGTTCGGGGGCGAATCAGCCCCAGCATTTT	CSAGSGANQPQHF
TRBV9	TRBJ2-3	TRBD1	few	TGTGCCAGCAGCACCCGGACAGGGGAGGCCACAGATACGCAGTATTTT	CASSTRTGEATDTQYF
TRBV29-1	TRBJ1-2	TRBD1	.	TGCAGCGCCTATGAAGCCGGGGGACAGGGGAAGTCCTATGGCTACACCTTC	CSAYEAGGQGKSYGYTF
TRBV27	TRBJ2-7	TRBD1	.	TGTGCCAGCAGTGAGGGACAGGGGGCTAACTACGAGCAGTACTTC	CASSEGQGANYEQYF
TRBV11-3	TRBJ1-1	.	.	TGTGCCAGCAGCTTGACAAGTGACACTGAAGCTTTCTTT	CASSLTSDTEAFF
TRBV27	TRBJ2-2	.	few	TGTGCCAGCAGTTTCCGGCACTCCTCGAACACCGGGGAGCTGTTTTTT	CASSFRHSSNTGELFF
TRBV29-1	TRBJ2-5	.	.	TGCAGCGTTGATAGGTCCCGGGAGACCCAGTACTTC	CSVDRSRETQYF
TRBV2	TRBJ1-5	.	.	TGTGCCAGCAGTGAGTCCTGGGCCGTGAATCAGCCCCAGCATTTT	CASSESWAVNQPQHF
TRBV29-1	TRBJ1-3	.	.	TGCAGCGCCCAACGGGGAAGCTCTGGAAACACCATATATTTT	CSAQRGSSGNTIYF
TRBV29-1	TRBJ2-2	.	.	TGCAGCGTGGGCTCGACAGCAACGAACACCGGGGAGCTGTTTTTT	CSVGSTATNTGELFF